Below, 11 T cell receptor beta chains from the same sample are listed, as sequenced in a study of early T cells in non-severe SARS-CoV-2 infection. TCRdb re-called the 5' RACE reads through MiXCR, storing one row per CDR3 protein. The sample carries about 44,000 distinct CDR3 sequences, 23% recorded once. This specimen consisted of whole blood, obtained at baseline. The receptors originated from an adult who was a healthcare worker with PCR-confirmed SARS-CoV-2 infection or an uninfected control (not recorded which).

The V and J genes are TRBV7-2 and TRBJ2-3, with 9 bases identical to TRBD2. The CDR3 has 18 residues. Germline V gene sequence: CDR1 SGHTA, CDR2 FQGNSA. Germline trimming cut 6 bases from V and 5 bases from J; bases unmatched to any gene: 18. The CDR3 nucleotides are TGTGCCAGCAGGCATAAACTCATAGCGGGGGCCGACAGAGATACGCAGTATTTT. The encoded protein is CASRHKLIAGADRDTQYF.

The chain has TRBV3-1 and TRBJ2-5; a possible D gene is TRBD1 (5 bases). V was cut by 1 base and J by 2 bases, with 11 bases left in between. This CDR3 contains 15 residues. The germline CDR1 and CDR2 sequences are LGHDT and YNNKEL (reference sequence). This CDR3 is CASSQGSDRQETQYF. CDR3 nucleotide sequence: TGTGCCAGCAGCCAAGGGTCTGACAGACAAGAGACCCAGTACTTC.

Many counts were recorded for this clonotype. The chain has TRBV20-1 and TRBJ1-4; no clear D gene. This CDR3 comprises 14 residues. The V gene lost 5 bases and the J gene lost 3 bases, with 13 bases spanning the gap. CDR1 DFQATT and CDR2 SNEGSKA come from the germline V gene (reference sequence). Here the CDR3 reads CSASGPSPNEKLFF. CDR3 DNA: TGCAGTGCTTCCGGACCTTCACCTAATGAAAAACTGTTTTTT.

The rearrangement links TRBV20-1 to TRBJ2-4; possible D gene TRBD2, 5 bases. The germline V and J ends were trimmed by 1 base and 4 bases, with 20 bases remaining between them. The CDR3 is 17 amino acids. The germline V gene has CDR1 DFQATT and CDR2 SNEGSKA (reference sequence). This CDR3 is CSARAYGLQAEKNIQYF. The CDR3 region has the DNA TGCAGTGCTAGAGCTTACGGTCTACAAGCGGAAAAAAACATTCAGTACTTC.

This clonotype was observed a handful of times. This sequence joins TRBV5-1 and TRBJ2-7, with a tentative D call TRBD1 (5 bases). Trimming stripped 4 bases from V and 0 bases from J, with 11 bases between. Germline V gives CDR1 SGHRS, CDR2 YFSETQ. The CDR3 covers 14 residues. The CDR3 nucleotides read TGCGCCAGCAGCCAGACAGTTCACTCCTACGAGCAGTACTTC. This gives the protein CASSQTVHSYEQYF.

By proportion, this clonotype is large (0.1 to 1%). The chain recombines TRBV30 with TRBJ2-3; D is ambiguous. The CDR3 runs to 8 residues. CDR1 and CDR2 from the germline V gene are GTSNPN and SVGIG (reference sequence). Written as DNA, the CDR3 is TGTGCGGCGATACCGGGGTATTTT. As protein: CAAIPGYF.

The rearrangement joins TRBV29-1 to TRBJ1-1; D gene ambiguous. V shed 1 base and J shed 2 bases, with 11 bases lying between them. CDR3 length equals 14 residues. Looked up from germline, CDR1 is SQVTM and CDR2 is ANQGSEA. CDR3 nucleotide sequence: TGCAGCGTTGAAGTAGACTCAAGAAACACTGAAGCTTTCTTT. It encodes CSVEVDSRNTEAFF. Looking up the rest from reference TRBV29-1 and TRBJ1-1 gives the full variable domain: SAVISQKPSRDICQRGTSLTIQCQVDSQVTMMFWYRQQPGQSLTLIATANQGSEATYESGFVIDKFPISRPNLTFSTLTVSNMSPEDSSIYLCSVEVDSRNTEAFFGQGTRLTVV.

In this sample, this clonotype turned up a few times. The chain employs TRBV6-2 or TRBV6-3 and TRBJ2-6, with a possible D match to TRBD2 (6 bases). The germline gives CDR1 MNHEY, CDR2 SVGEGT. CDR3 size: 16 residues. V gave up 0 bases and J gave up 2 bases, with 8 bases separating them. The CDR3 coding sequence is TGTGCCAGCAGTTACTCCGGGGGAACTGGGGCCAACGTCCTGACTTTC. Translated: CASSYSGGTGANVLTF.

The chain carries TRBV29-1 and TRBJ1-1; 8 bases map to TRBD1. The V segment lost 5 bases and the J segment 4 bases; nucleotides outside the gene matches: 6. Per germline, CDR1 SQVTM and CDR2 ANQGSEA. The CDR3 sequence is 13 residues long. CDR3 residues: CSVSTTGGTEAFF. Written as DNA, the CDR3 is TGCAGCGTTTCTACAACAGGGGGCACTGAAGCTTTCTTT.

This clonotype was detected only a few times. The rearrangement links TRBV4-3 to TRBJ1-1; the D gene is possibly TRBD1 (5 bases). The CDR3 is 15 residues long. Germline V CDR1 and CDR2: LGHNA, YSLEER. V was shortened by 0 bases and J by 5 bases, with 13 bases between the two germline ends. The CDR3 nucleotides are TGCGCCAGCAGCCAAGAGTGGGGGATGGAGACTGAAGCTTTCTTT. It specifies CASSQEWGMETEAFF.

J is TRBJ1-1 and V is TRBV7-9; D remains unclear. V shed 1 base and J shed 3 bases, with 15 bases lying between them. Per the germline V gene, CDR1 is SEHNR and CDR2 is FQNEAQ (reference sequence). This CDR3 is built from 16 residues. The CDR3 spells CASSLGRTSDDTEAFF. CDR3 DNA sequence: TGTGCCAGCAGCTTAGGGAGGACGTCGGATGACACTGAAGCTTTCTTT. Full variable domain (missing parts from reference TRBV7-9 and TRBJ1-1): DTGVSQNPRHKITKRGQNVTFRCDPISEHNRLYWYRQTLGQGPEFLTYFQNEAQLEKSRLLSDRFSAERPKGSFSTLEIQRTEQGDSAMYLCASSLGRTSDDTEAFFGQGTRLTVV.